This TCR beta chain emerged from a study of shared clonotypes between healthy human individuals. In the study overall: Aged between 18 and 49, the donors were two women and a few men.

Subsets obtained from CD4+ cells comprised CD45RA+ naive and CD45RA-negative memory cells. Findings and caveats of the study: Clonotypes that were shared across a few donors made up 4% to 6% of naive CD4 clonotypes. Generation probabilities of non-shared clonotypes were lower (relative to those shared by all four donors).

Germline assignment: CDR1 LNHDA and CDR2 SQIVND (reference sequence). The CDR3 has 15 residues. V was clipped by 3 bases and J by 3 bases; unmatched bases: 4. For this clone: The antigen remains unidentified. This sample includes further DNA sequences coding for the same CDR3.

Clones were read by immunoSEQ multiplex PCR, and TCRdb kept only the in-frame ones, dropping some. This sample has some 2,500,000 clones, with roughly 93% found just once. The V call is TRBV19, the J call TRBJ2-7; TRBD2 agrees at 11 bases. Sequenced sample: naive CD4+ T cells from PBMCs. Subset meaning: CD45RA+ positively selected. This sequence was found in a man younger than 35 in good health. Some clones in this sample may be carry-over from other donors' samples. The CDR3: CASSMRLAGLYEQYF. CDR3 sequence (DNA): TGTGCCAGTAGTATGCGACTAGCGGGGCTCTACGAGCAGTACTTC.